Detailed here is one T cell receptor (beta chain). Its cognate antigen is unknown. Germline V lookup: CDR1 LNHDA, CDR2 SQIVND (reference sequence). The CDR3 is made up of 15 amino acids. Unmatched junction bases numbered 7, after V lost 5 bases and J lost 5 bases. The sample originates from a study of cytomegalovirus exposure and HLA in healthy donors. About the research overall: One earlier analysis, a look at some 180 million T cells, found 117 million unique TCR beta sequences. Findings of the study overall: Within an earlier analysis, most TCR beta V segments proved productive either about 90% or about 30% of the time.

The PCR ran on 60 Vbeta and 13 Jbeta primers. The authors' processing: Later, an analysis found roughly 80 million unique TCR beta chains, and 10 million to 11 million of these were shared. Measured with immunoSEQ multiplex PCR; TCRdb has only the in-frame clones, and not every one. That table is the source of V, J and clone size, and D and trimming were worked out from the DNA. The data contain fewer than 250,000 clones, over 80% of them singletons. The sequencing sample was made of PBMCs. The J gene is TRBJ2-5, the V gene TRBV19, with TRBD1 matching 11 bases. This receptor was obtained from a man aged 40-50 years in good health and CMV-seropositive. CDR3 bases: TGTGCCAGTAGTTACCCGGGACAGGGGGTGGAGACCCAGTACTTC. Translation gives CASSYPGQGVETQYF.